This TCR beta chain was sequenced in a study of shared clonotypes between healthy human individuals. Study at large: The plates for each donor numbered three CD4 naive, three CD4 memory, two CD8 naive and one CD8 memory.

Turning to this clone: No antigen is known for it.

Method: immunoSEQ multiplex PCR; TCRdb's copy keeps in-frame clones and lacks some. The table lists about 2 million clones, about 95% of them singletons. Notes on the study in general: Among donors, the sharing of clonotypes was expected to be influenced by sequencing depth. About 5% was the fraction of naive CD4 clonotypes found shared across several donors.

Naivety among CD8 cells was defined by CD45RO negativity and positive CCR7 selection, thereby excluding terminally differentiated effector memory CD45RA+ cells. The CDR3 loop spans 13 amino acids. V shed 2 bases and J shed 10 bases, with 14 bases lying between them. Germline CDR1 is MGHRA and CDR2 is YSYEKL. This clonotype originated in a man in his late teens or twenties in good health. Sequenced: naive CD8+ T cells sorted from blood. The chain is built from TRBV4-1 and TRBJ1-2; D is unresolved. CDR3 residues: CASSQFVTTDYTF. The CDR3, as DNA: TGCGCCAGCAGCCAATTCGTGACCACGGACTACACCTTC.